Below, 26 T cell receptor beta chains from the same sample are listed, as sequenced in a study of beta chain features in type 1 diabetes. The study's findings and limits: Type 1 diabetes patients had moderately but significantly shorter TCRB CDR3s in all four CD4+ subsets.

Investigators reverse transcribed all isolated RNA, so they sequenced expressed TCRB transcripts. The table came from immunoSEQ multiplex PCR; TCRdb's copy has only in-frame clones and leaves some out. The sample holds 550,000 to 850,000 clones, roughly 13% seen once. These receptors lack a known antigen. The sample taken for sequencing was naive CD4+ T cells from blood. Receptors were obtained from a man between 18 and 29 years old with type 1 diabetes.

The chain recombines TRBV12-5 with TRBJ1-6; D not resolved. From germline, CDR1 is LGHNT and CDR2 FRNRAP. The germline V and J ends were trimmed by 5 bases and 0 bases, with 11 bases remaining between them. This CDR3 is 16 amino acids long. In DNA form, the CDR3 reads TGTGCTAGTGGTGCCGGGAGGGTCTCCTATAATTCACCCCTCCACTTT. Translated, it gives CASGAGRVSYNSPLHF.

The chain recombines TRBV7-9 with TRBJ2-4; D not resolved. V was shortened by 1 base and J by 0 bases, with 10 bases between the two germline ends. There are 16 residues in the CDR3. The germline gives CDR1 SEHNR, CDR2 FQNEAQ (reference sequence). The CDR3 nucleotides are TGTGCCAGCAGCTTAGATGGGTACGGAGCCAAAAACATTCAGTACTTC. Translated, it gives CASSLDGYGAKNIQYF.

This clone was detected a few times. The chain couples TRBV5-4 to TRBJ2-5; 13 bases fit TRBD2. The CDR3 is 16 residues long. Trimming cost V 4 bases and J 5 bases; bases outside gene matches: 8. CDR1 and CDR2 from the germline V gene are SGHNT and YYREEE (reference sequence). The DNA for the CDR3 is TGTGCCAGCAGCCCAGGGACTAGCGGGGTAGGGGAGACCCAGTACTTC. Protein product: CASSPGTSGVGETQYF. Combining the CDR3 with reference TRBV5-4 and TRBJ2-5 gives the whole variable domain ETGVTQSPTHLIKTRGQQVTLRCSSQSGHNTVSWYQQALGQGPQFIFQYYREEENGRGNFPPRFSGLQFPNYSSELNVNALELDDSALYLCASSPGTSGVGETQYFGPGTRLLVL.

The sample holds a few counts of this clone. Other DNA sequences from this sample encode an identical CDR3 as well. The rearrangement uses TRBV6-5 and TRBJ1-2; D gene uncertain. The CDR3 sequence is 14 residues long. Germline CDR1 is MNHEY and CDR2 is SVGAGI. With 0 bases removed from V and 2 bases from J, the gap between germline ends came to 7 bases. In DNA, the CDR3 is TGTGCCAGCAGTTACTCAGGCAGCAACTATGGCTACACCTTC. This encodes CASSYSGSNYGYTF.

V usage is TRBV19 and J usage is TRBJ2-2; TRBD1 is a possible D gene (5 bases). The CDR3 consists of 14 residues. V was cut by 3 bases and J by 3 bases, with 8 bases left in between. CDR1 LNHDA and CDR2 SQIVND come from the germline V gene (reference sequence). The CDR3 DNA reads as TGTGCCAGTAGTATGGGGCTCGACACCGGGGAGCTGTTTTTT. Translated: CASSMGLDTGELFF.

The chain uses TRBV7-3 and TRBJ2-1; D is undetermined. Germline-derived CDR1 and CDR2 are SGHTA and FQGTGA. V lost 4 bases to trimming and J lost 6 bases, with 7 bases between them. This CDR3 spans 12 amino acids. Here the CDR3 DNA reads TGTGCCAGCAGCTCCCTCGGCAATGAGCAGTTCTTC. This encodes CASSSLGNEQFF.

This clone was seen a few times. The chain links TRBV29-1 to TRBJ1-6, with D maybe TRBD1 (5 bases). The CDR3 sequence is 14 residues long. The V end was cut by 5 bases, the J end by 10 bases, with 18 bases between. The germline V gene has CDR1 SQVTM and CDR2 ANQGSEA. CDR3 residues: CSVRDRPTESPLHF. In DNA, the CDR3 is TGCAGCGTTCGGGACCGACCCACGGAATCACCCCTCCACTTT.

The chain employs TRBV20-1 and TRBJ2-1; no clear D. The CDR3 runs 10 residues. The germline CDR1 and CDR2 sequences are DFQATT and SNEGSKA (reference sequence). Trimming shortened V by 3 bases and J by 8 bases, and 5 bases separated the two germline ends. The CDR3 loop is CSASPHEQFF. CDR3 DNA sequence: TGCAGTGCTAGTCCCCATGAGCAGTTCTTC.

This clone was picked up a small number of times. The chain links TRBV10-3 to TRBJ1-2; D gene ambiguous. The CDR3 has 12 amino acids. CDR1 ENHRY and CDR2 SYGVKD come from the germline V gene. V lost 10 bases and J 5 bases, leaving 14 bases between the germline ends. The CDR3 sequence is CATGKVGYGYTF. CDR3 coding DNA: TGTGCCACCGGGAAGGTGGGATATGGCTACACCTTC.

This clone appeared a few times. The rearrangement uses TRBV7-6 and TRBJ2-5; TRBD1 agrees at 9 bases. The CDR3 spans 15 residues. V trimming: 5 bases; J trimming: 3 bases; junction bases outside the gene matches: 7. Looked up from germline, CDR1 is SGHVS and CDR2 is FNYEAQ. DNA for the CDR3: TGTGCCAGCAGCCCCTATGGACAGGGGAAAGAGACCCAGTACTTC. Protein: CASSPYGQGKETQYF. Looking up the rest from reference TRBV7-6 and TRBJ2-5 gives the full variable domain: GAGVSQSPRYKVTKRGQDVALRCDPISGHVSLYWYRQALGQGPEFLTYFNYEAQQDKSGLPNDRFSAERPEGSISTLTIQRTEQRDSAMYRCASSPYGQGKETQYFGPGTRLLVL.

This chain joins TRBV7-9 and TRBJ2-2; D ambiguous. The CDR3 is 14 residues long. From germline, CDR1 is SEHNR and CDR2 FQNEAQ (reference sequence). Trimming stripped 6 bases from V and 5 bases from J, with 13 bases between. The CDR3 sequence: CASSVLRSTGELFF. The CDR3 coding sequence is TGTGCCAGCAGTGTCTTAAGATCGACCGGGGAGCTGTTTTTT.

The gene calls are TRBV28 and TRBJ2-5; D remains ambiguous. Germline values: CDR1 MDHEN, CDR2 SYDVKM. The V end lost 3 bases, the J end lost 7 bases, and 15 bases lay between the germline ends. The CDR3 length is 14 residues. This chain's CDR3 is CASSLTAKRRTQYF. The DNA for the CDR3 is TGTGCCAGCAGTTTGACGGCCAAACGAAGGACCCAGTACTTC.

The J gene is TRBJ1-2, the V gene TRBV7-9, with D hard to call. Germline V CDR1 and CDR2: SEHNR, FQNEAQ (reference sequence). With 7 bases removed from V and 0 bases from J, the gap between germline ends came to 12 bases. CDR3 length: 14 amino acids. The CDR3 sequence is CASNEGRANYGYTF. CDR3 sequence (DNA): TGTGCCAGCAACGAGGGCCGGGCTAACTATGGCTACACCTTC.

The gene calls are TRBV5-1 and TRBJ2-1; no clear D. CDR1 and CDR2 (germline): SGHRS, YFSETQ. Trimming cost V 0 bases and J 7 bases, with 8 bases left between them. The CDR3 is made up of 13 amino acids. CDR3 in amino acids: CASSLEAFNEQFF. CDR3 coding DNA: TGCGCCAGCAGCTTGGAGGCCTTTAATGAGCAGTTCTTC. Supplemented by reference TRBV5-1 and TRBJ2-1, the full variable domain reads KAGVTQTPRYLIKTRGQQVTLSCSPISGHRSVSWYQQTPGQGLQFLFEYFSETQRNKGNFPGRFSGRQFSNSRSEMNVSTLELGDSALYLCASSLEAFNEQFFGPGTRLTVL.

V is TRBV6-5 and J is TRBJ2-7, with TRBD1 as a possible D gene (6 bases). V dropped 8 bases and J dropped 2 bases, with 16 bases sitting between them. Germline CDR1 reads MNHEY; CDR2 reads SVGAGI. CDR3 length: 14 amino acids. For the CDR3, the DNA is TGTGCCAGCGCACGTCAGGGGCCGGCCTACGAGCAGTACTTC. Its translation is CASARQGPAYEQYF.

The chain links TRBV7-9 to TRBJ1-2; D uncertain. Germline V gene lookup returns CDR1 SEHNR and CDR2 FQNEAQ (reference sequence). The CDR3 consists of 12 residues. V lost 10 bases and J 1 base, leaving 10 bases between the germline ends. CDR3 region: CATDGFNYGYTF. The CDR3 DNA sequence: TGTGCCACCGACGGCTTTAACTATGGCTACACCTTC.

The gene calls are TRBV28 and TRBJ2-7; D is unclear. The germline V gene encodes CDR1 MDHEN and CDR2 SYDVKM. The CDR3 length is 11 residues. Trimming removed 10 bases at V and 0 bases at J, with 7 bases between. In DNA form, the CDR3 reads TGTGCCACCTTGAGCTCCTACGAGCAGTACTTC. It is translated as CATLSSYEQYF.

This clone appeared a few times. CDR3 nucleotide sequence: TGTGCCAGCAGTACCAATGCGGACAGGTTATTCCAAGAGACCCAGTACTTC. The encoded protein is CASSTNADRLFQETQYF. The chain has TRBV27 and TRBJ2-5, with 7 positions matching TRBD1. The CDR3 length is 17 residues. Trimming took 5 bases from V and 1 from J; bases not matched to a gene: 13. Germline V CDR1 and CDR2: MNHEY, SMNVEV (reference sequence).

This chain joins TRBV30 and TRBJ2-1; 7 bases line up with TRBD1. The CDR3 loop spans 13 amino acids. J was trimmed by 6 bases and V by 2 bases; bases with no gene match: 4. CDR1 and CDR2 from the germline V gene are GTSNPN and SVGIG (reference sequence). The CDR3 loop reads CAWSRGQSNEQFF. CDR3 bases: TGTGCCTGGAGTAGGGGACAGAGCAATGAGCAGTTCTTC.

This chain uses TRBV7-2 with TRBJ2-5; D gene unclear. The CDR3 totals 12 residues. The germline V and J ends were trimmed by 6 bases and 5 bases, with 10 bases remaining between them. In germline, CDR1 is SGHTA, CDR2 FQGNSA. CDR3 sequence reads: CASRLMGETQYF. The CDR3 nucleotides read TGTGCCAGCAGATTGATGGGGGAGACCCAGTACTTC.

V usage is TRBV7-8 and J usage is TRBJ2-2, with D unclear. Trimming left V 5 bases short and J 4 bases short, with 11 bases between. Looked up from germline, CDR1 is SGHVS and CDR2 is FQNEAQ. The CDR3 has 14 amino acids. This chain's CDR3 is CASSATSITGELFF. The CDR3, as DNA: TGTGCCAGCAGCGCCACCTCGATCACCGGGGAGCTGTTTTTT.

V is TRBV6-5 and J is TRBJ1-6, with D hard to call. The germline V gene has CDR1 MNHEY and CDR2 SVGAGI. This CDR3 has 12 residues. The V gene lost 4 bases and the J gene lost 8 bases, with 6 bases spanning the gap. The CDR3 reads CASSSSDSPLHF. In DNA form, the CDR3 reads TGTGCCAGCAGTTCCTCAGATTCACCCCTCCACTTT.

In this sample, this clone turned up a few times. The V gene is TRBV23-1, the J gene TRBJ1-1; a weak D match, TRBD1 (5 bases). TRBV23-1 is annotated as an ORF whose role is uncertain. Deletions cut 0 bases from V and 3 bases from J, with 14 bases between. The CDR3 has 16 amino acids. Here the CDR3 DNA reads TGCGCCAGCAGTCAATCAGTTCCCAGGGAGGACACTGAAGCTTTCTTT. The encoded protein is CASSQSVPREDTEAFF.

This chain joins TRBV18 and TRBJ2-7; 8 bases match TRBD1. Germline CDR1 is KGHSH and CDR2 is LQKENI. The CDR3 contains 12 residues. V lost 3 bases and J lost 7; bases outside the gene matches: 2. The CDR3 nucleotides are TGTGCCAGCTCACCGGGACAGGAAGAGCAGTACTTC. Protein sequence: CASSPGQEEQYF.

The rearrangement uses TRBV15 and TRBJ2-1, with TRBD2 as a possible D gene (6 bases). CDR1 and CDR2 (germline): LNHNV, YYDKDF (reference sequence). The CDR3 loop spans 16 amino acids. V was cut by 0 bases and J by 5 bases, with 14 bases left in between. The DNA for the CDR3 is TGTGCCACCAGCAGAGATGGAGGGACGGAGAACAATGAGCAGTTCTTC. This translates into CATSRDGGTENNEQFF.

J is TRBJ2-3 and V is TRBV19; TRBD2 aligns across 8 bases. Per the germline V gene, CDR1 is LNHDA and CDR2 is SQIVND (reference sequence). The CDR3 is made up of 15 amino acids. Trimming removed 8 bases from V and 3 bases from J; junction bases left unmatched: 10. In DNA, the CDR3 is TGTGCCAGTGAGAGGGCTAGCGGGCTGACAGATACGCAGTATTTT. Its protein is CASERASGLTDTQYF. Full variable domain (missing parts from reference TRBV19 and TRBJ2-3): DGGITQSPKYLFRKEGQNVTLSCEQNLNHDAMYWYRQDPGQGLRLIYYSQIVNDFQKGDIAEGYSVSREKKESFPLTVTSAQKNPTAFYLCASERASGLTDTQYFGPGTRLTVL.